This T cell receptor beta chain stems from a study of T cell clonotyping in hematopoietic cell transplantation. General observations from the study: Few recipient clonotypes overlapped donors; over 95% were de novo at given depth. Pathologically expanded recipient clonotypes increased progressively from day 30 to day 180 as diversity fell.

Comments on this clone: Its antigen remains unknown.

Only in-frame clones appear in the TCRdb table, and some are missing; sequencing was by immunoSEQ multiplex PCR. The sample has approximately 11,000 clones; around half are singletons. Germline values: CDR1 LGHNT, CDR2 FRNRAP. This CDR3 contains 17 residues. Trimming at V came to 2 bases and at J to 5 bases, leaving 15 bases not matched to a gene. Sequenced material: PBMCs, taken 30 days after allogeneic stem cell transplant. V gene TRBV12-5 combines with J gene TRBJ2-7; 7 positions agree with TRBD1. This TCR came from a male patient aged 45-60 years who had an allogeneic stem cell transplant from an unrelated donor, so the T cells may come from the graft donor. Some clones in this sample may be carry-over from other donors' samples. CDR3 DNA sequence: TGTGCTAGTGGTTTGAAAGCACAGGGGTGGGTTGGAAACGAGCAGTACTTC. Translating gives CASGLKAQGWVGNEQYF.